The 13 T cell receptor beta chains given below trace back to one sample, sequenced in a study of cytomegalovirus exposure and HLA in healthy donors. The primer mix had 60 Vbeta and 13 Jbeta primers. The protocol was immunoSEQ multiplex PCR, while the TCRdb copy is restricted to in-frame clones and leaves out a portion. The data show around 99,000 clones, around 86% seen once. The specimen was PBMCs. These TCRs come from a woman aged 30 to 39 in good health and CMV-seronegative.

The genes are TRBV4-1 and TRBJ2-7, with 9 bases aligning to TRBD1. Trimming cost V 3 bases and J 4 bases; bases outside gene matches: 4. The CDR3 runs 14 residues. Germline assignment: CDR1 MGHRA and CDR2 YSYEKL. The CDR3 nucleotides are TGCGCCAGCAGCCACGTGGGACAGGGATACGAGCAGTACTTC. Translation gives CASSHVGQGYEQYF.

The chain uses TRBV30 and TRBJ2-1; D gene unclear. Trimming pared 5 bases from V and 0 bases from J, leaving 11 bases between. Per germline, CDR1 GTSNPN and CDR2 SVGIG (reference sequence). The CDR3 runs to 14 residues. This chain's CDR3 is CAWSRRSSYNEQFF. The CDR3 coding sequence is TGTGCCTGGTCGAGGCGTAGCTCCTACAATGAGCAGTTCTTC.

V usage is TRBV18 and J usage is TRBJ1-1, with unresolved D. V was shortened by 6 bases and J by 0 bases, with 17 bases between the two germline ends. Germline assignment: CDR1 KGHSH and CDR2 LQKENI. CDR3 length: 16 residues. The CDR3 region is CASSQASVLMNTEAFF. CDR3 coding DNA: TGTGCCAGCTCTCAAGCCTCGGTCCTCATGAACACTGAAGCTTTCTTT.

This clone was counted a few times. The chain recombines TRBV6-5 with TRBJ2-7, with TRBD1 identical over 8 bases. In germline, CDR1 is MNHEY, CDR2 SVGAGI. J lost 4 bases, V lost 0 bases, and 5 bases had no gene match. This CDR3 is built from 15 residues. CDR3 DNA: TGTGCCAGCAGTTACTCCGACAGGGGAGGTTACGAGCAGTACTTC. As protein: CASSYSDRGGYEQYF.

This clone was counted between two and nine times. The chain carries TRBV10-3 and TRBJ1-2; no clear D. Trimming took off 0 bases at V and 0 bases at J, with 11 bases between the two ends. The CDR3 extends over 16 amino acids. Looked up from germline, CDR1 is ENHRY and CDR2 is SYGVKD. This CDR3 reads CAISESRRGSNYGYTF. CDR3 DNA: TGTGCCATCAGTGAGTCGAGGAGAGGCTCTAACTATGGCTACACCTTC.

This chain links TRBV7-9 with TRBJ2-5, with D hard to call. Per germline, CDR1 SEHNR and CDR2 FQNEAQ (reference sequence). The CDR3 is 11 amino acids. V dropped 4 bases and J dropped 5 bases, with 5 bases sitting between them. The CDR3 nucleotides read TGTGCCAGCAGCTCTCGGGAGACCCAGTACTTC. It yields the protein CASSSRETQYF.

V is TRBV5-1 and J is TRBJ2-5; D unresolved. The J call is uncertain, as TRBJ2-7 better fits the DNA end. CDR1 and CDR2 (germline): SGHRS, YFSETQ. The CDR3 extends over 13 amino acids. The CDR3 region has the DNA TGCGCCAGCAGCTTGCTGGTCCCCTACGAGCAGTACTTC. Translated: CASSLLVPYEQYF.

The V and J genes are TRBV5-4 and TRBJ1-6; D possibly corresponds to TRBD1 (5 bases). This CDR3 comprises 15 residues. Trimming stripped 3 bases from V and 5 bases from J, with 12 bases between. In germline, CDR1 is SGHNT, CDR2 YYREEE (reference sequence). The CDR3 loop reads CASSSRGRDNSPLHF. In DNA, the CDR3 is TGTGCCAGCAGCTCTAGGGGTCGAGATAATTCACCCCTCCACTTT.

The rearrangement joins TRBV7-8 to TRBJ1-1; D possibly corresponds to TRBD1 (5 bases). CDR1 and CDR2 (germline): SGHVS, FQNEAQ. The CDR3 length is 15 residues. V was cut by 5 bases and J by 0 bases, with 13 bases left in between. The CDR3 coding sequence is TGTGCCAGCAGCGAATTTGGGGGGATGAACACTGAAGCTTTCTTT. Translating gives CASSEFGGMNTEAFF.

This chain uses TRBV5-1 with TRBJ2-6; D might be TRBD2 (6 bases). Trimming pared 4 bases from V and 0 bases from J, leaving 8 bases between. This CDR3 has 15 amino acids. CDR1 is SGHRS, CDR2 YFSETQ, per germline. CDR3 in amino acids: CASSTGGSGANVLTF. CDR3 bases: TGCGCCAGCAGCACCGGGGGCTCTGGGGCCAACGTCCTGACTTTC. The complete variable domain, with remaining parts taken from reference TRBV5-1 and TRBJ2-6, reads KAGVTQTPRYLIKTRGQQVTLSCSPISGHRSVSWYQQTPGQGLQFLFEYFSETQRNKGNFPGRFSGRQFSNSRSEMNVSTLELGDSALYLCASSTGGSGANVLTFGAGSRLTVL.

The chain employs TRBV4-2 and TRBJ1-1; TRBD1 matches 8 bases. With 1 base clipped from V and 5 bases from J, the junction kept 12 bases outside the gene matches. The CDR3 has 17 amino acids. From germline, CDR1 is LGHNA and CDR2 YNFKEQ. CDR3 sequence reads: CASSQAVGDRGGTEAFF. The CDR3, as DNA: TGTGCCAGCAGCCAAGCTGTAGGAGACAGGGGAGGTACTGAAGCTTTCTTT.

The J gene is TRBJ2-2, the V gene TRBV19; 12 bases are a match to TRBD2. CDR1 and CDR2 (germline): LNHDA, SQIVND (reference sequence). After removal of 4 bases from V and 2 bases from J, the junction contained 8 bases not matched to a gene. The CDR3 is 18 residues long. The CDR3 DNA is TGTGCCAGTAGTAAAGGGCTAGCGGGAGGGCCAAACACCGGGGAGCTGTTTTTT. This codes for CASSKGLAGGPNTGELFF.

This clone was seen only a few times. The V call is TRBV5-6, the J call TRBJ1-2, with D unclear. This CDR3 spans 12 amino acids. Germline CDR1 is SGHDT and CDR2 is YYEEEE. V dropped 1 base and J dropped 8 bases, with 9 bases sitting between them. The CDR3 loop reads CASSLTTDGYTF. CDR3 sequence (DNA): TGTGCCAGCAGCTTGACCACAGACGGCTACACCTTC.